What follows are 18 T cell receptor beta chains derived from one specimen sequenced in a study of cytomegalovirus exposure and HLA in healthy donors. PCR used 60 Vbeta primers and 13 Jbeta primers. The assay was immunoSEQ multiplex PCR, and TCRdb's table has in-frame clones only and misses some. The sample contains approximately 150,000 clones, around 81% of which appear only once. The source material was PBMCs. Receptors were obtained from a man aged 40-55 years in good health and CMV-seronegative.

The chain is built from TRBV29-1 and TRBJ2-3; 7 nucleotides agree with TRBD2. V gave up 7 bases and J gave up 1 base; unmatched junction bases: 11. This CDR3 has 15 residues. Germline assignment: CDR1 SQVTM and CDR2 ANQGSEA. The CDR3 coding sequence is TGCAGCGCACTGGGGGGGACTATTCGCACAGATACGCAGTATTTT. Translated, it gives CSALGGTIRTDTQYF.

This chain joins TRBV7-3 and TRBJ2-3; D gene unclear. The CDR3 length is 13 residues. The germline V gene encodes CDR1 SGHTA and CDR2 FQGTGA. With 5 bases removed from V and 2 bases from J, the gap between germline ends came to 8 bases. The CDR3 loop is CASSPTLTDTQYF. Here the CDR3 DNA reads TGTGCCAGCAGCCCCACTCTCACAGATACGCAGTATTTT.

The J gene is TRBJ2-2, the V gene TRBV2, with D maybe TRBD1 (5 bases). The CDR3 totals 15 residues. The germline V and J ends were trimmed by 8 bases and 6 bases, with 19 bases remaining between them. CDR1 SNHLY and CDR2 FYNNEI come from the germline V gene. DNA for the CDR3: TGTGCCAGCGGGTCAGGGAAGGTTTCCCCCGGGGAGCTGTTTTTT. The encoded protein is CASGSGKVSPGELFF.

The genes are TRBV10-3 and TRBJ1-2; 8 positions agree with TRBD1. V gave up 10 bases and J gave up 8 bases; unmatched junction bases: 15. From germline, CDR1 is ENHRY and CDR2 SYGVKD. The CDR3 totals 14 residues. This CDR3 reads CATEDRDLSRGYTF. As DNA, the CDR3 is TGTGCCACCGAGGACAGGGACTTATCACGCGGCTACACCTTC.

CDR3 loop: CASSSFLNRGTYEQYF. The CDR3, as DNA: TGTGCCAGCAGTTCCTTCTTAAACAGGGGGACCTACGAGCAGTACTTC. V usage is TRBV27 and J usage is TRBJ2-5; TRBD1 matches 8 bases. The assigned J gene may be wrong: the sequence end matches TRBJ2-7 better. The length of the CDR3 is 16 residues. Germline CDR1 reads MNHEY; CDR2 reads SMNVEV (reference sequence).

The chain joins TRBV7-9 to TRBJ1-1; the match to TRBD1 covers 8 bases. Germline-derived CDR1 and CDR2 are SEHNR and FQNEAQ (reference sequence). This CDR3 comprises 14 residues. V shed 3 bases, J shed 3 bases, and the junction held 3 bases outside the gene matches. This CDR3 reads CASSFRGPDTEAFF. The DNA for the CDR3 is TGTGCCAGCAGCTTCAGGGGGCCGGACACTGAAGCTTTCTTT.

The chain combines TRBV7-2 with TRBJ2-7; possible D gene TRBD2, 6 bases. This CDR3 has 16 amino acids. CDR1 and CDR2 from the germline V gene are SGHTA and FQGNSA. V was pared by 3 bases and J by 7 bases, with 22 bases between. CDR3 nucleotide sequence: TGTGCCAGCAGCTTCCCGACGGGACTTCTGGCGGGGGAGCAGTACTTC. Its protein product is CASSFPTGLLAGEQYF. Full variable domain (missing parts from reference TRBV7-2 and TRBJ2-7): GAGVSQSPSNKVTEKGKDVELRCDPISGHTALYWYRQSLGQGLEFLIYFQGNSAPDKSGLPSDRFSAERTGGSVSTLTIQRTQQEDSAVYLCASSFPTGLLAGEQYFGPGTRLTVT.

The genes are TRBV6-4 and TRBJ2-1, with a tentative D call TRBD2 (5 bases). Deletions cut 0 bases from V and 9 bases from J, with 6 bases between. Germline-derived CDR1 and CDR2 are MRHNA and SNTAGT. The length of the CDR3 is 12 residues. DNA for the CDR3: TGTGCCAGCAGTGACTCAAGCGGTGAGCAGTTCTTC. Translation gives CASSDSSGEQFF.

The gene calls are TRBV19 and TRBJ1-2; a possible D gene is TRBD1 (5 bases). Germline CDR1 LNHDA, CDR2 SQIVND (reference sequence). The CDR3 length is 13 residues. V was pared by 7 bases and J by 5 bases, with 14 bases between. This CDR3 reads CASKWGAAYGYTF. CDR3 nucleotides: TGTGCCAGTAAATGGGGCGCGGCATATGGCTACACCTTC.

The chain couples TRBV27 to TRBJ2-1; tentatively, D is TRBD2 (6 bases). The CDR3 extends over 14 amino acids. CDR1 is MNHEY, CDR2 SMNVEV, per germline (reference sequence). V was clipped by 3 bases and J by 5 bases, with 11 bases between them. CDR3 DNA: TGTGCCAGCAGTTTCAGGCTAGCGAACAATGAGCAGTTCTTC. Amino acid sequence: CASSFRLANNEQFF.

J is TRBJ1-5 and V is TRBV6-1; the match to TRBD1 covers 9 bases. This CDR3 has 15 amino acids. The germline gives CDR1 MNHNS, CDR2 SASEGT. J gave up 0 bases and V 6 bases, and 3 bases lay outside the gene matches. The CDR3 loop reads CASRQDRGSNQPQHF. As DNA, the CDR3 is TGTGCCAGCAGGCAGGACAGGGGTAGCAATCAGCCCCAGCATTTT.

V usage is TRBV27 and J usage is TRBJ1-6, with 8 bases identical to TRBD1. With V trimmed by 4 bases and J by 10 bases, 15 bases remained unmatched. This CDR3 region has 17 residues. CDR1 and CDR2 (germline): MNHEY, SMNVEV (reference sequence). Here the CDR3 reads CASSSGQGPPGWSPLHF. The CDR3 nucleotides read TGTGCCAGCAGTTCCGGACAGGGTCCCCCAGGATGGTCACCCCTCCACTTT.

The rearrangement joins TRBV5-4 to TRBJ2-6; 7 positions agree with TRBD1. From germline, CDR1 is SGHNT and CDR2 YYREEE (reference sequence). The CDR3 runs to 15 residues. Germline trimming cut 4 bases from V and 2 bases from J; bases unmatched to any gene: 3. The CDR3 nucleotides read TGTGCCAGCAGCATAACAGGGGCTGGGGCCAACGTCCTGACTTTC. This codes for CASSITGAGANVLTF.

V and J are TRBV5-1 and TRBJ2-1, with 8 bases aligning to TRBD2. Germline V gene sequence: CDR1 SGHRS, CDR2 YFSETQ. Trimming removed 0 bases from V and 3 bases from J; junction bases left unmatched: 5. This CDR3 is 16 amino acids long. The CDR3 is CASSLGSSGLYNEQFF. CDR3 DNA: TGCGCCAGCAGCTTGGGTTCTAGCGGGCTCTACAATGAGCAGTTCTTC.

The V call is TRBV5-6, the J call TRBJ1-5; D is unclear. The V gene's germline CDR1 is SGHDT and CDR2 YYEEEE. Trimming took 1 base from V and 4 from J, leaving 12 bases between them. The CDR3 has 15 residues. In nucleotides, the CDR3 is TGTGCCAGCAGCTTGTTTTCGTCCCGGAATCAGCCCCAGCATTTT. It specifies CASSLFSSRNQPQHF. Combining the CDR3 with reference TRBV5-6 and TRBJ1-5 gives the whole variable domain DAGVTQSPTHLIKTRGQQVTLRCSPKSGHDTVSWYQQALGQGPQFIFQYYEEEERQRGNFPDRFSGHQFPNYSSELNVNALLLGDSALYLCASSLFSSRNQPQHFGDGTRLSIL.

For the CDR3, the DNA is TGTGCCAGCAGCCCAGGCGTGCGGGAGGTTTCCTACGAGCAGTACTTC. The encoded protein is CASSPGVREVSYEQYF. The chain uses TRBV9 and TRBJ2-5; 8 bases agree with TRBD2. Matching the DNA end better, TRBJ2-7 makes the J call doubtful. Looked up from germline, CDR1 is SGDLS and CDR2 is YYNGEE. The CDR3 consists of 16 residues.

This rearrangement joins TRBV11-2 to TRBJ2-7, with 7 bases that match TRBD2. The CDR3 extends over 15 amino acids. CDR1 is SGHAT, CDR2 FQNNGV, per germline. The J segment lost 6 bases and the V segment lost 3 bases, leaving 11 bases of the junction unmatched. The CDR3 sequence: CASSFGAGLAAEQYV. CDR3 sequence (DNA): TGTGCCAGCAGCTTTGGCGCAGGTCTAGCGGCCGAGCAGTACGTC.

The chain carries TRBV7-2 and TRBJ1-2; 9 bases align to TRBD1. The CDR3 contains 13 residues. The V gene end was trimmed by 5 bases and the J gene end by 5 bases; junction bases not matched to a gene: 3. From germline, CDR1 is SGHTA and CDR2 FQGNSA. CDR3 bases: TGTGCCAGCAGCCAGGGACAGGGTTATGGCTACACCTTC. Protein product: CASSQGQGYGYTF.